The 4 T cell receptor beta chains in this list originate from one sample, sequenced in a study of monozygotic twins with inflammatory bowel disease. TCRdb reprocessed the 5' RACE reads and reports one entry per CDR3 protein, with no DNA. The table for this sample gives more than 300,000 distinct CDR3 sequences. Material: blood. Receptor source: a human donor with ulcerative colitis or Crohn's disease, or a healthy co-twin of an affected twin (not recorded which).

The CDR3 reads CASNLAGGEETQYF. The V call is TRBV5-1, the J call TRBJ2-5; TCRdb's D call, TRBD2, is unchecked because there is no DNA. CDR1 SGHRS and CDR2 YFSETQ come from the germline V gene. The CDR3 is 14 amino acids.

This chain connects TRBV4-1 to TRBJ1-6. This CDR3 is built from 20 residues. CDR1 and CDR2 (germline): MGHRA, YSYEKL. The CDR3 region is CASSQDPADGPSLYNSPLHF.

The rearrangement links TRBV5-4 to TRBJ2-5; TCRdb picks TRBD2, but there is no DNA to check that call. The CDR3 is 16 residues long. Looked up from germline, CDR1 is SGHNT and CDR2 is YYREEE (reference sequence). CDR3: CASSSNRDFDQETQYF.

This rearrangement joins TRBV5-1 to TRBJ2-5; TCRdb's assignment of TRBD1 cannot be checked, as there is no DNA. The CDR3 runs to 15 residues. CDR1 is SGHRS, CDR2 YFSETQ, per germline. The CDR3 is CASSSSRDGTETQYF. Supplemented by reference TRBV5-1 and TRBJ2-5, the full variable domain reads KAGVTQTPRYLIKTRGQQVTLSCSPISGHRSVSWYQQTPGQGLQFLFEYFSETQRNKGNFPGRFSGRQFSNSRSEMNVSTLELGDSALYLCASSSSRDGTETQYFGPGTRLLVL.